The rows below give T cell receptor beta chains drawn from one sample of a study of cytomegalovirus exposure and HLA in healthy donors. The protocol was immunoSEQ multiplex PCR, while the TCRdb copy is restricted to in-frame clones and leaves out a portion. The top ten hold about 11% of the sample, which has about 250,000 clones, 87% seen once. The sample was PBMCs. These receptors originate from a man aged 18 to 29 in good health and CMV-seropositive. Both conserved end residues are part of each CDR3. The order of the fields is V gene, D gene, J gene, clone size, CDR3 DNA, CDR3 protein. The D gene is left open where the match is weak. A clone size is listed for some rows: how often the clone was seen (once, few, many), or a class if it is expanded.

>TRBV7-9|TRBD2|TRBJ2-5|-
TGTGCCAGCAGCTTAGAACTAGCGTTCCAAGAGACCCAGTACTTC
CASSLELAFQETQYF
>TRBV15|-|TRBJ1-1|-
TGTGCCACCAGCAGAAGACCAGACACTGAAGCTTTCTTT
CATSRRPDTEAFF
>TRBV19|TRBD1|TRBJ1-3|-
TGTGCCAGTAGTTTCGACAGGGACTCTGGAAACACCATATATTTT
CASSFDRDSGNTIYF
>TRBV6-6|-|TRBJ2-6|-
TGTGCCAGCACCCGGTTCTCTGGGGCCAACGTCCTGACTTTC
CASTRFSGANVLTF
>TRBV2|TRBD2|TRBJ2-3|-
TGTGCCAGCAGTGAACTAGCGGTTAGCACAGATACGCAGTATTTT
CASSELAVSTDTQYF
>TRBV4-1|-|TRBJ2-3|-
TGCGCCAGCAGCCAAGAACCAGGGTGGAGCACAGATACGCAGTATTTT
CASSQEPGWSTDTQYF
>TRBV29-1|-|TRBJ1-4|-
TGCAGCGCCTGGGGGGGTAATGAAAAACTGTTTTTT
CSAWGGNEKLFF
>TRBV7-2|-|TRBJ2-7|-
TGTGCCAGCAAGCGGGACAGGAGCTCCTACGAGCAGTACTTC
CASKRDRSSYEQYF
>TRBV7-3|TRBD1|TRBJ1-2|-
TGTGCCAGCAGCTGGACAGGGACGAGCGGCTACACCTTC
CASSWTGTSGYTF
>TRBV27|TRBD2|TRBJ2-7|-
TGTGCCAGCCGGGACTATACCTACGAGCAGTACTTC
CASRDYTYEQYF
>TRBV27|-|TRBJ2-1|once
TGTGCCAGCAGCCTCTTTGGGGAGGGGGGTGAGCAGTTCTTC
CASSLFGEGGEQFF
>TRBV7-2|-|TRBJ2-5|-
TGTGCCAGCAGCTCGTACCAAGAGACCCAGTACTTC
CASSSYQETQYF
>TRBV5-1|-|TRBJ2-3|-
TGCGCCAGCAGCCGCGGGACAGTGGGCACAGATACGCAGTATTTT
CASSRGTVGTDTQYF
>TRBV2|TRBD2|TRBJ2-7|-
TGTGCCAGCACTGACGGCGGGAGTAGCTACGAGCAGTACTTC
CASTDGGSSYEQYF